The rows below give T cell receptor beta chains drawn from one sample of a study of graft-versus-host responses after intestinal transplantation. Assay: immunoSEQ multiplex PCR; the TCRdb copy retains only in-frame clones and omits some. Among fewer than 110,000 clones, roughly 89% were seen once, and the ten largest hold roughly 0.64%. What these receptors recognize is not known. Sequences were derived from unstimulated CD4+ T cells sorted from spleen or lymph node cells, sampled before transplant. These receptors were taken from a human donor who was the organ donor for an intestinal transplant. Both conserved end residues are trimmed from each CDR3.

>TRBV11-2
ASSLQHNQPQH
>TRBV5-1
ASSGVGQGSTGELF
>TRBV5-1
ASSFGGLDYNEQF
>TRBV29-1
SVELTGSSYNEQF
>TRBV5-6
ASSLGLAGGLYGYNEQF
>TRBV28
ASSLGGARNQPQH
>TRBV14
ASSQDRGLSPLH
>TRBV18
ASSPRDRPNTEAF
>TRBV6-5
ASSFNTGEQF
>TRBV21-1
ASSRTGSSGNTIY
>TRBV2
ASRQSTSGSRDEQF
>TRBV19
ASSPRTGHLNSGNTIY
>TRBV6-1
ASRAGAGGEQY
>TRBV2
ASSERREVTEAF
>TRBV30
AWSVLSANEQF
>TRBV7-2
ASSLGPAGLSTDTQY
>TRBV29-1
SAPLAGGVNEQF
>TRBV27
ASKTGLGYEQY
>TRBV2
ASIGDSFSTQY
>TRBV10-1
ASSESGGTTEAF
>TRBV6-5
ASSVLGGYYEQY
>TRBV11-1
ASSWDRGHNEQF
>TRBV2
ASSEVGLGTDTQY
>TRBV7-3
ASSPRGGTDTQY
>TRBV6-5
ASSSGPFGGWEQY
>TRBV2
ASRQEQGGSYEQY
>TRBV6-1
ASSSGGSYEQY
>TRBV12-5
ASGLVKWDLKGSEAF
>TRBV11-3
ASSLGVRGLKETQY
>TRBV29-1
SVYRVPGELF